This TCR beta chain derives from a study of cytomegalovirus exposure and HLA in healthy donors. Study-wide points: In a later analysis, a missense DCLRE1C variant was linked to TCR beta V- and J-gene trimming.

A word on this clone: Its specificity is unknown.

In the PCR, 60 Vbeta and 13 Jbeta primers were used. The protocol was immunoSEQ multiplex PCR, while the TCRdb copy is restricted to in-frame clones and leaves out a portion. Seen here are some 200,000 clones, roughly 80% observed once, and the top ten hold around 1.5%. The TCR originated in a middle-aged man in good health and CMV-seronegative. The sequencing sample was made of PBMCs.

CDR3 nucleotides: TGTGCCAGCAGCTTAGCGCTCAGACTAGCGGGAGCGTCGGAGCTGTTTTTT. Translation: CASSLALRLAGASELFF. This chain connects TRBV7-2 to TRBJ2-2; 12 bases are a match to TRBD2. The CDR3 runs to 17 residues. Germline V CDR1 and CDR2: SGHTA, FQGNSA. Trimming at V came to 0 bases and at J to 10 bases, leaving 9 bases not matched to a gene.